The source of this T cell receptor beta chain is a study of patients and donors after allogeneic stem cell transplantation. One entry per CDR3 protein, called by TCRdb with MiXCR from the RT-PCR reads. The sample holds a few hundred thousand distinct CDR3 sequences, less than 50% seen once. The CDR3 extends over 12 amino acids. V was cut by 3 bases and J by 14 bases, with 11 bases left in between. CDR1 and CDR2 from the germline V gene are MDHEN and SYDVKM. The chain employs TRBV28 and TRBJ1-6, with D possibly being TRBD1 (5 bases). The source is a human donor who was either an allogeneic HSCT recipient or a stem cell or donor lymphocyte infusion donor (not recorded which). It is not recorded whose cells these are; they may come from a transplant donor. Sequenced: blood, either unsorted or a sorted T cell fraction (not recorded which). CDR3 sequence (DNA): TGTGCCAGCAGTTTCTCTATGGGGGCCCTCCACTTT. Its translation is CASSFSMGALHF.